This T cell receptor beta chain originates from a study of Ad26.COV2.S vaccination and SARS-CoV-2 variants. Study context: Intramuscularly, Ad26.COV2.S was given either once or twice, 56 days apart.

Some clones are missing from TCRdb's copy, which holds only in-frame ones; the method was immunoSEQ multiplex PCR. The table includes about 410,000 clones, 75% to 90% detected once. Study results and limitations: Reportedly, spike-specific CD8+ and CD4+ T cell responses achieved substantial breadth once vaccination had taken place.

As regards this clone: Its target is unknown.

Regarding treatment: 19 received Ad26.COV2.S at low or high dose, single or two shots; 5 received placebo; per-sample allocation not given. Samples came from day 63 after the first vaccine or placebo injection. Built on an Ad26 vector, the vaccine expressed Wuhan-strain SARS-CoV-2 spike. V was pared by 0 bases and J by 10 bases, with 8 bases of the junction left unmatched. Per the germline V gene, CDR1 is SGHNT and CDR2 is YYREEE (reference sequence). This CDR3 is 15 amino acids long. The chain has TRBV5-4 and TRBJ2-1; TRBD2 matches at 9 bases. The material was peripheral blood, obtained in a trial of Ad26.COV2.S vaccine versus placebo. The sequence derives from a person between 18 and 59 years old who received the Ad26.COV2.S COVID-19 vaccine or a placebo. The CDR3 protein is CASSLDGGGALEQFF. The CDR3 DNA reads as TGTGCCAGCAGCTTGGACGGCGGGGGGGCCCTAGAGCAGTTCTTC.